This T cell receptor beta chain appears in the sequencing data of a study of beta chain features in type 1 diabetes. CDR1 is LGHNA and CDR2 is YSLEER in the germline V gene. The length of the CDR3 is 16 residues. Trimming removed 3 bases from V and 4 bases from J; junction bases left unmatched: 10. This clone came up a few times. Of the isolated RNA, all was reverse transcribed, and so the sequenced material was expressed TCRB transcripts. Generated by immunoSEQ multiplex PCR, the TCRdb table keeps only in-frame clones and is missing some. The sample has a few hundred thousand clones, about 15% seen once.

This clonotype was sampled from a young woman in good health. This chain links TRBV4-3 with TRBJ2-7, with 9 bases that match TRBD2. The sample comprised naive CD4+ T cells from blood. Written as DNA, the CDR3 is TGCGCCAGCAGCCAGGGGCCTAGCGGGAATCTATACGAGCAGTACTTC. It specifies CASSQGPSGNLYEQYF.